These T cell receptor beta chains were read from a single sample in a study of beta chain features in type 1 diabetes. Here immunoSEQ multiplex PCR was the method, and the copy in TCRdb shows in-frame clones only, minus some. Among under 350,000 clones listed, about 13% were seen once. Specimen: naive CD4+ T cells from blood. The receptor set was obtained from a young man with type 1 diabetes. Both conserved end residues are part of each CDR3. D genes are given only for firm matches. Size is omitted from some rows. Given values are once, few, many or a class for expanded clones.

CATSSSYRTQYF,TGTGCCACCAGCTCATCTTATAGGACCCAGTACTTC,TRBJ2-5,.,.,TRBV15
CASSLGDLASGPYNEQFF,TGTGCCAGCAGCTTAGGCGACCTGGCTAGCGGGCCGTACAATGAGCAGTTCTTC,TRBJ2-1,.,TRBD2,TRBV7-9
CASGGQGAGNTEAFF,TGCGCCAGCGGGGGACAGGGTGCAGGGAACACTGAAGCTTTCTTT,TRBJ1-1,.,TRBD1,TRBV23-1
CASSTGHLYEQYF,TGTGCCAGCAGTACGGGACACCTTTACGAGCAGTACTTC,TRBJ2-7,few,.,TRBV28
CASSQVRGPAETQYF,TGTGCCAGCAGCCAAGTGCGGGGGCCCGCGGAGACCCAGTACTTC,TRBJ2-5,.,.,TRBV14
CASRTTSGRAVDTQYF,TGTGCCAGCAGGACAACTAGCGGGAGGGCCGTAGATACGCAGTATTTT,TRBJ2-3,few,TRBD2,TRBV7-2
CASSPGTSQTYEQYF,TGCGCCAGCAGCCCCGGGACTAGCCAGACCTACGAGCAGTACTTC,TRBJ2-7,few,TRBD2,TRBV5-1
CASRPTGTATDTQYF,TGTGCCAGCAGACCCACCGGGACTGCGACAGATACGCAGTATTTT,TRBJ2-3,.,.,TRBV9
CASSLEPRVGETQYF,TGCGCCAGCAGCTTGGAACCCAGGGTAGGAGAGACCCAGTACTTC,TRBJ2-5,.,.,TRBV5-1
CARTSGYTDTQYF,TGTGCCAGGACTAGCGGATACACAGATACGCAGTATTTT,TRBJ2-3,few,TRBD2,TRBV30
CASSQDRGLGGYTF,TGTGCCAGCAGCCAAGACAGGGGGCTCGGTGGCTACACCTTC,TRBJ1-2,few,TRBD1,TRBV4-2
CASSLMRLAGSYEQYF,TGTGCCAGCAGCTTAATGAGGCTAGCGGGATCCTACGAGCAGTACTTC,TRBJ2-7,few,TRBD2,TRBV7-2
CSVQNRVRSYNEQFF,TGCAGCGTCCAAAACAGGGTCCGCTCCTACAATGAGCAGTTCTTC,TRBJ2-1,.,.,TRBV29-1
CAWSVSQTQYF,TGTGCCTGGAGTGTATCTCAGACCCAGTACTTC,TRBJ2-5,.,.,TRBV30
CASSSQGSSGANVLTF,TGTGCCAGCTCATCCCAGGGGAGCTCTGGGGCCAACGTCCTGACTTTC,TRBJ2-6,once,.,TRBV18
CASSSIPGLEAGDEQFF,TGTGCCAGCAGCTCAATTCCGGGACTTGAGGCGGGAGATGAGCAGTTCTTC,TRBJ2-1,few,TRBD2,TRBV7-3
CASSRTTGGEETQYF,TGTGCCAGCAGTCGTACTACAGGGGGTGAGGAGACCCAGTACTTC,TRBJ2-5,few,TRBD1,TRBV11-1
CASSVGGTPSAYQPQHF,TGTGCCAGCAGCGTAGGGGGGACACCCAGCGCCTATCAGCCCCAGCATTTT,TRBJ1-5,few,.,TRBV9
CASRLAATDTQYF,TGTGCCAGCAGGCTAGCGGCCACAGATACGCAGTATTTT,TRBJ2-3,.,TRBD2,TRBV11-2
CASGPPGQSYGYTF,TGTGCCAGCGGCCCACCGGGACAGTCCTATGGCTACACCTTC,TRBJ1-2,.,TRBD1,TRBV2
CASSLVFSSYNEQFF,TGTGCCAGCAGCTTAGTTTTTAGCTCCTACAATGAGCAGTTCTTC,TRBJ2-1,.,.,TRBV7-2
CASSAGTPNTGELFF,TGTGCCAGCAGCGCCGGGACACCGAACACCGGGGAGCTGTTTTTT,TRBJ2-2,.,.,TRBV5-4
CAWSDGGEVEKLFF,TGTGCCTGGAGTGATGGGGGCGAGGTTGAAAAACTGTTTTTT,TRBJ1-4,.,.,TRBV30
CASSFGTSGNEQFF,TGTGCCAGCAGCTTCGGGACTAGCGGCAATGAGCAGTTCTTC,TRBJ2-1,few,TRBD2,TRBV7-9
CASSQSNGQVAEAFF,TGTGCCAGCAGCCAAAGCAACGGACAGGTGGCTGAAGCTTTCTTT,TRBJ1-1,.,TRBD1,TRBV7-2
CASSQFGQSNEKLFF,TGTGCCAGCAGCCAATTCGGACAGAGTAATGAAAAACTGTTTTTT,TRBJ1-4,few,.,TRBV16
CASSRTSGSQNIQYF,TGTGCCAGCAGCAGGACTAGCGGGAGCCAAAACATTCAGTACTTC,TRBJ2-4,.,TRBD2,TRBV28
CASSRWTGVMQETQYF,TGTGCCAGCAGCCGATGGACAGGGGTAATGCAAGAGACCCAGTACTTC,TRBJ2-5,few,TRBD1,TRBV14
CASIRTSGTGETQYF,TGTGCCAGCATTAGGACTAGCGGGACAGGGGAGACCCAGTACTTC,TRBJ2-5,few,TRBD2,TRBV28
CASSGNNEQFF,TGTGCTTCGAGCGGGAACAATGAGCAGTTCTTC,TRBJ2-1,.,TRBD2,TRBV30
CASSSHSSRKEFF,TGTGCCAGCAGTTCCCACTCGAGCAGGAAGGAGTTCTTC,TRBJ2-1,few,.,TRBV27
CASSLVIRLAQELFF,TGTGCCAGCAGCTTAGTGATCAGGCTAGCGCAAGAGCTGTTTTTT,TRBJ2-2,.,.,TRBV7-2
CSVRTGLSTDTQYF,TGCAGCGTGAGGACAGGGTTAAGCACAGATACGCAGTATTTT,TRBJ2-3,.,TRBD1,TRBV29-1
CASSPPGASYNEQFF,TGTGCCAGCTCACCACCGGGAGCTAGCTACAATGAGCAGTTCTTC,TRBJ2-1,few,.,TRBV18
CASSTGNTGELFF,TGTGCCAGCTCGACAGGGAACACCGGGGAGCTGTTTTTT,TRBJ2-2,.,.,TRBV18
CGWARKQGPYEQYF,TGTGGCTGGGCCCGAAAACAGGGACCCTACGAGCAGTACTTC,TRBJ2-7,.,.,TRBV30
CASSLEGSNQPQHF,TGTGCCAGCAGTTTAGAGGGTAGCAATCAGCCCCAGCATTTT,TRBJ1-5,.,.,TRBV28
CASSRPAASYNEQFF,TGTGCCAGCAGCCGCCCAGCGGCCTCCTACAATGAGCAGTTCTTC,TRBJ2-1,.,.,TRBV5-4
CASSLVRGPTEAFF,TGCGCCAGCAGCTTGGTTCGGGGTCCCACTGAAGCTTTCTTT,TRBJ1-1,.,.,TRBV5-1
CASSTLARPQVAFF,TGTGCCAGCAGCACCCTAGCCCGGCCTCAGGTGGCTTTCTTT,TRBJ1-1,.,.,TRBV5-6
CASSSRQGAEGYTF,TGTGCCAGCAGCTCACGACAGGGTGCTGAGGGCTACACCTTC,TRBJ1-2,.,TRBD1,TRBV7-9
CASSVGGQGNTGELFF,TGTGCCAGCAGCGTAGGGGGACAGGGGAACACCGGGGAGCTGTTTTTT,TRBJ2-2,few,TRBD1,TRBV9
CASSQIAAYEQYF,TGTGCCAGTAGTCAGATAGCGGCCTACGAACAGTACTTC,TRBJ2-7,once,.,TRBV19
CATKRSGNTGELFF,TGTGCCACCAAGCGGTCCGGGAACACCGGGGAGCTGTTTTTT,TRBJ2-2,.,.,TRBV15
CASSLSTDPLAKNIQYF,TGCGCCAGCAGCTTGTCAACAGACCCCTTAGCCAAAAACATTCAGTACTTC,TRBJ2-4,.,.,TRBV5-1
CASSYDDRGNTYEQYF,TGTGCCAGCAGTTATGATGACAGGGGAAATACCTACGAGCAGTACTTC,TRBJ2-7,.,TRBD1,TRBV6-6
CASSITLGQFYGYTF,TGTGCCAGTAGTATCACCCTCGGACAGTTCTATGGCTACACCTTC,TRBJ1-2,.,.,TRBV19
CASSLRLAGVPDTQYF,TGTGCCAGCAGCCTTAGACTAGCGGGAGTCCCAGATACGCAGTATTTT,TRBJ2-3,few,TRBD2,TRBV7-2
CASSSSPTGALYGYTF,TGTGCCAGCAGCTCATCACCGACAGGGGCCCTCTATGGCTACACCTTC,TRBJ1-2,.,TRBD1,TRBV5-6
CASSVEGANVLTF,TGTGCCAGCAGCGTGGAGGGGGCCAACGTCCTGACTTTC,TRBJ2-6,.,.,TRBV7-9
CSVTTGQETQYF,TGCAGCGTTACGACAGGGCAAGAGACCCAGTACTTC,TRBJ2-5,few,TRBD1,TRBV29-1
CASSLGQNYGYTF,TGTGCCAGCAGCTTGGGACAGAACTATGGCTACACCTTC,TRBJ1-2,.,.,TRBV5-4
CASRPGHRVTEAFF,TGTGCCAGCAGACCGGGCCACAGGGTCACTGAAGCTTTCTTT,TRBJ1-1,.,.,TRBV25-1
CASSEFGGGQRQFF,TGTGCCAGCAGTGAATTCGGGGGGGGACAGCGGCAGTTCTTC,TRBJ2-1,.,.,TRBV25-1
CASLPDRMINQPQHF,TGTGCCAGCTTACCGGACAGGATGATTAATCAGCCCCAGCATTTT,TRBJ1-5,.,TRBD1,TRBV6-1
CASSGGLFSYNEQFF,TGCGCCAGCAGCGGGGGCCTCTTCTCCTACAATGAGCAGTTCTTC,TRBJ2-1,.,.,TRBV4-3
CASSLPMRASGTGRNEQFF,TGTGCCAGCAGCTTACCTATGAGGGCTAGCGGGACTGGGAGGAATGAGCAGTTCTTC,TRBJ2-1,.,TRBD2,TRBV7-9
CSVGQGQETQYF,TGCAGCGTCGGACAGGGGCAAGAGACCCAGTACTTC,TRBJ2-5,few,TRBD1,TRBV29-1
CASSLTPTRPLGEQFF,TGTGCCAGCAGCCTAACCCCGACTAGACCCTTAGGTGAGCAGTTCTTC,TRBJ2-1,.,.,TRBV9
CASSSSGRETQYF,TGTGCCAGCAGTTCTAGCGGGAGGGAGACCCAGTACTTC,TRBJ2-5,.,TRBD2,TRBV28